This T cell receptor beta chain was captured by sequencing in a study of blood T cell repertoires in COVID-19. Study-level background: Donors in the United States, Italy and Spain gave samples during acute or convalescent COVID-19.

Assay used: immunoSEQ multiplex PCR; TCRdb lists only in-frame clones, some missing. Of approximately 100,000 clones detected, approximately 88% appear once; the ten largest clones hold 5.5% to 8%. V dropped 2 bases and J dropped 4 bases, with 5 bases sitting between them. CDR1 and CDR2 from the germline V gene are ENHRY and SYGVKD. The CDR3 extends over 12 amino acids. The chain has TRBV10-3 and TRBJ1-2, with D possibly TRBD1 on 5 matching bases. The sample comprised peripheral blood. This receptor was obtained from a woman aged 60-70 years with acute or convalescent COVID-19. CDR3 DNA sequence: TGTGCCATCAGTGAGGACAGCTATGGCTACACCTTC. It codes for CAISEDSYGYTF.